The 11 T cell receptor beta chains below were found in one sample sequenced in a study of sequential checkpoint blockade in melanoma. The treatment is: randomized to nivolumab then ipilimumab (arm A) or the reverse (arm B). Some clones are missing from TCRdb's copy, which holds only in-frame ones; the method was immunoSEQ multiplex PCR. This table holds 30,000 to 35,000 clones, approximately 86% found once. The input for sequencing was CD8+ T cells sorted from blood (inferred from file names), taken from a patient given nivolumab and ipilimumab in sequence. The receptors shown here come from a human donor with melanoma.

The V call is TRBV13, the J call TRBJ1-5; D is undetermined. There are 15 residues in the CDR3. V was pared by 1 base and J by 0 bases, with 7 bases between. Germline assignment: CDR1 PRHDT and CDR2 FYEKMQ (reference sequence). The CDR3 DNA sequence: TGTGCCAGCAGCTTAGACGGGAATAGCAATCAGCCCCAGCATTTT. This codes for CASSLDGNSNQPQHF.

This clone has only a few counts. V and J are TRBV21-1 and TRBJ2-5; the D call TRBD2 from the table was never checked on the DNA. TRBV21-1 is flagged as a pseudogene. CDR3 size: 17 residues. This CDR3 reads CASTKRSGGPYQETQYF. The CDR3, as DNA: TGTGCCAGCACTAAAAGGAGCGGCGGGCCTTACCAAGAGACCCAGTACTTC.

V is TRBV4-1 and J is TRBJ2-7, with TRBD2 matching over 13 bases. Trimming at V came to 1 base and at J to 7 bases, leaving 7 bases not matched to a gene. The germline CDR1 and CDR2 sequences are MGHRA and YSYEKL. The CDR3 totals 16 residues. The CDR3 nucleotides read TGCGCCAGCAGCCAAGCCGGGACTAGCGGGATAGATGAGCAGTACTTC. Amino acid sequence: CASSQAGTSGIDEQYF.

J is TRBJ2-7 and V is TRBV27, with D possibly matching TRBD1 (6 bases). Germline lookup yields CDR1 MNHEY and CDR2 SMNVEV (reference sequence). The CDR3 runs 16 residues. V shed 0 bases and J shed 6 bases, with 18 bases lying between them. As DNA, the CDR3 is TGTGCCAGCAGTTTATCTTTGGTCCGGGACAACGGCGAGCAGTACTTC. Its protein is CASSLSLVRDNGEQYF.

The genes are TRBV2 and TRBJ2-7; 9 bases match TRBD1. CDR3 length: 13 residues. The germline V gene encodes CDR1 SNHLY and CDR2 FYNNEI. V lost 8 bases and J lost 2; bases outside the gene matches: 4. The CDR3 DNA follows: TGTGCCAGCCACAGGGGGCTTACCTACGAGCAGTACTTC. Amino acids: CASHRGLTYEQYF. Drawing the rest from reference TRBV2 and TRBJ2-7, the complete variable domain is EPEVTQTPSHQVTQMGQEVILRCVPISNHLYFYWYRQILGQKVEFLVSFYNNEISEKSEIFDDQFSVERPDGSNFTLKIRSTKLEDSAMYFCASHRGLTYEQYFGPGTRLTVT.

The chain links TRBV2 to TRBJ2-5, with unresolved D. The CDR3 is 17 amino acids. V was trimmed by 1 base and J by 0 bases, leaving 15 bases between them. Germline CDR1 and CDR2: SNHLY and FYNNEI. CDR3 residues: CASSEGRLPRYQETQYF. The CDR3 bases are TGTGCCAGCAGTGAAGGCAGGCTCCCTCGGTACCAAGAGACCCAGTACTTC.

The chain carries TRBV27 and TRBJ2-3, with 11 nucleotides matching TRBD1. Germline values: CDR1 MNHEY, CDR2 SMNVEV (reference sequence). Losses at the gene ends were 8 bases for V and 6 bases for J; bases not matched to a gene: 10. This CDR3 contains 15 residues. As DNA, the CDR3 is TGTGCCAGCCATAGCCGGGACAGGGGGACTGATACGCAGTATTTT. Its protein is CASHSRDRGTDTQYF.

This clone was seen more than once but under ten times. CDR3 bases: TGTGCCAGCAGTGAAGTTTCCGCGGGAGAATCTCCACATGAGCAGTACTTC. Translating it yields CASSEVSAGESPHEQYF. This chain uses TRBV2 with TRBJ2-7; 7 bases map to TRBD2. This CDR3 contains 17 residues. After removal of 1 base from V and 7 bases from J, the junction contained 16 bases not matched to a gene. The V gene's germline CDR1 is SNHLY and CDR2 FYNNEI.

This sequence joins TRBV9 and TRBJ2-7; D is perhaps TRBD1 (5 bases). The ends were cut back, 0 bases at V and 1 base at J, with 11 bases in the middle. The CDR3 runs 15 residues. Germline loops: CDR1 SGDLS, CDR2 YYNGEE. The CDR3 loop is CASSVGQGWSYEQYF. The CDR3 bases are TGTGCCAGCAGCGTAGGTCAGGGTTGGTCCTACGAGCAGTACTTC.

This sequence joins TRBV2 and TRBJ2-2; TRBD1 aligns across 8 bases. This CDR3 comprises 17 residues. From germline, CDR1 is SNHLY and CDR2 FYNNEI. The trim removed 0 bases at V and 0 bases at J, leaving 3 bases unmatched. The CDR3 loop reads CASSEALRGPNTGELFF. CDR3 coding DNA: TGTGCCAGCAGTGAAGCGCTCAGGGGGCCGAACACCGGGGAGCTGTTTTTT.

This clone is a singleton in its sample. The chain combines TRBV10-3 with TRBJ1-5; 8 bases are a match to TRBD1. V trimming: 3 bases; J trimming: 9 bases; junction bases outside the gene matches: 7. Germline CDR1 reads ENHRY; CDR2 reads SYGVKD. The CDR3 runs to 14 residues. CDR3 DNA: TGTGCCATCAGTGAACAGGGGGTTCCGGGGCCCCAGCATTTT. Its translation: CAISEQGVPGPQHF.